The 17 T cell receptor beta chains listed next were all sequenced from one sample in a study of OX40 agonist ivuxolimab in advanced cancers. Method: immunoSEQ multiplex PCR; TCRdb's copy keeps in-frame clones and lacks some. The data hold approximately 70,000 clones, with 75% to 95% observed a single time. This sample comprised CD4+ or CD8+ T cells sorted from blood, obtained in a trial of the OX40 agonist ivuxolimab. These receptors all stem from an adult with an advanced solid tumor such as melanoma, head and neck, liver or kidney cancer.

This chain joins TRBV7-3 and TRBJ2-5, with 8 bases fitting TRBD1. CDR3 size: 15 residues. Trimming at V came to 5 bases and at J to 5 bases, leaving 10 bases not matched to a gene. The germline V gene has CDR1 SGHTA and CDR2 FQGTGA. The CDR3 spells CASSTGQGGWETQYF. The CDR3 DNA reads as TGTGCCAGCAGCACCGGACAGGGTGGATGGGAGACCCAGTACTTC. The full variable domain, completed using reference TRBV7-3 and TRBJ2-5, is GAGVSQTPSNKVTEKGKYVELRCDPISGHTALYWYRQSLGQGPEFLIYFQGTGAADDSGLPNDRFFAVRPEGSVSTLKIQRTERGDSAVYLCASSTGQGGWETQYFGPGTRLLVL.

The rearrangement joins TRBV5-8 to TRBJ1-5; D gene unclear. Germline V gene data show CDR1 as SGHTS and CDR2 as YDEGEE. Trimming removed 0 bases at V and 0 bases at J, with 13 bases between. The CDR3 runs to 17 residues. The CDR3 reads CASSLGVTVYSNQPQHF. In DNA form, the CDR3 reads TGTGCCAGCAGCTTGGGGGTAACCGTGTATAGCAATCAGCCCCAGCATTTT.

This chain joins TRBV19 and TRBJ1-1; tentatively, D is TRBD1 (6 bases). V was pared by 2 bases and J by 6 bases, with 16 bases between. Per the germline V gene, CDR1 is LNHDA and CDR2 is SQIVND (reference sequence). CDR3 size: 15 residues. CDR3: CASSITSRGASEAFF. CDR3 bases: TGTGCCAGTAGTATAACCTCCAGGGGCGCGTCTGAAGCTTTCTTT.

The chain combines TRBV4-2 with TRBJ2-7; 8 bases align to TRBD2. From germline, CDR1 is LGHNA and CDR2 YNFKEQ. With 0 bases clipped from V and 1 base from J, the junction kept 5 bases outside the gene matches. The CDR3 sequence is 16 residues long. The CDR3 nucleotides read TGTGCCAGCAGCCAAGATCCCAGCGGGAGTTCCTACGAGCAGTACTTC. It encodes CASSQDPSGSSYEQYF.

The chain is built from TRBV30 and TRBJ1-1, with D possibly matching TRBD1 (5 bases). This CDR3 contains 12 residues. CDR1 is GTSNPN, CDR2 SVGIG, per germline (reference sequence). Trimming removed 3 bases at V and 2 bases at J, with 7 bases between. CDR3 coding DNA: TGTGCCTGGAGAGGGACCAACACTGAAGCTTTCTTT. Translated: CAWRGTNTEAFF.

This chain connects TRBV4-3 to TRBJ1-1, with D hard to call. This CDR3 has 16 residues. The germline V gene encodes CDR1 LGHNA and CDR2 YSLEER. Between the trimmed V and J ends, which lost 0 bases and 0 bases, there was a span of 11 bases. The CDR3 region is CASSQDSRKLNTEAFF. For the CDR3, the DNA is TGCGCCAGCAGCCAAGATAGTCGGAAGTTGAACACTGAAGCTTTCTTT.

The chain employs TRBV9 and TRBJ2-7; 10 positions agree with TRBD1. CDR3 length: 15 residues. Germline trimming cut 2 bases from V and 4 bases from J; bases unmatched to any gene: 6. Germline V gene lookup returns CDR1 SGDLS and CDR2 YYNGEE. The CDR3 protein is CASSVTGGVGYEQYF. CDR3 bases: TGTGCCAGCAGCGTGACAGGGGGCGTCGGGTACGAGCAGTACTTC.

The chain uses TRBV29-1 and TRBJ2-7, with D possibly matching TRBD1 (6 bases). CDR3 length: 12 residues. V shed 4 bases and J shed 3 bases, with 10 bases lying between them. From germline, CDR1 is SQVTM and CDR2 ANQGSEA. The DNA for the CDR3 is TGCAGCGTTGGAAGACAGGACTACGAGCAGTACTTC. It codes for CSVGRQDYEQYF.

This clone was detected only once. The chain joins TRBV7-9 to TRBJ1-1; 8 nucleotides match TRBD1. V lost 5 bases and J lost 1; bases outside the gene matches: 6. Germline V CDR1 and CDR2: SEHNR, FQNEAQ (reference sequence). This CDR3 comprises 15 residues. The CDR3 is CASSLGTGANTEAFF. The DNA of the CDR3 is TGTGCCAGCAGCCTCGGGACAGGTGCGAACACTGAAGCTTTCTTT.

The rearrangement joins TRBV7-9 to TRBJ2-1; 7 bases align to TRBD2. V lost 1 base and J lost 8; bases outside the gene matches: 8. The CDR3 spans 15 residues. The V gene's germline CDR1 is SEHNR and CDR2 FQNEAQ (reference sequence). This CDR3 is CASSLVGGSTYEQFF. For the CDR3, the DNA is TGTGCCAGCAGCTTAGTCGGGGGGTCCACGTATGAGCAGTTCTTC. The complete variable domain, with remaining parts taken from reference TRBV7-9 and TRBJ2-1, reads DTGVSQNPRHKITKRGQNVTFRCDPISEHNRLYWYRQTLGQGPEFLTYFQNEAQLEKSRLLSDRFSAERPKGSFSTLEIQRTEQGDSAMYLCASSLVGGSTYEQFFGPGTRLTVL.

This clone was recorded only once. The DNA for the CDR3 is TGTGCCAGCTCACCAACTAGCGGGGGACCCTTCGATGAGCAGTTCTTC. This gives the protein CASSPTSGGPFDEQFF. This chain links TRBV18 with TRBJ2-1, with 11 bases matching TRBD2. Trimming removed 2 bases from V and 8 bases from J; junction bases left unmatched: 8. This CDR3 spans 16 amino acids. Germline V CDR1 and CDR2: KGHSH, LQKENI. Based on the CDR3 plus reference TRBV18 and TRBJ2-1, the full variable domain is NAGVMQNPRHLVRRRGQEARLRCSPMKGHSHVYWYRQLPEEGLKFMVYLQKENIIDESGMPKERFSAEFPKEGPSILRIQQVVRGDSAAYFCASSPTSGGPFDEQFFGPGTRLTVL.

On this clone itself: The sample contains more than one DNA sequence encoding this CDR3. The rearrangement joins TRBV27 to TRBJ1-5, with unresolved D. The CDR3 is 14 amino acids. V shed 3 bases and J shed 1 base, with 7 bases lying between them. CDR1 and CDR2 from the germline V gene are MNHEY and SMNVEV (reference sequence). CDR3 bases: TGTGCCAGCAGTTTGGCGGGGAGCAATCAGCCCCAGCATTTT. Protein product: CASSLAGSNQPQHF.

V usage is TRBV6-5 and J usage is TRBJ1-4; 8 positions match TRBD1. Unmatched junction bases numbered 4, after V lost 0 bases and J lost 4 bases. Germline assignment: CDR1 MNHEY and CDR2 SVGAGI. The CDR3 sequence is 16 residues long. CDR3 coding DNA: TGTGCCAGCAGTTACTCCCAGGGGGCGATTAATGAAAAACTGTTTTTT. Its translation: CASSYSQGAINEKLFF.

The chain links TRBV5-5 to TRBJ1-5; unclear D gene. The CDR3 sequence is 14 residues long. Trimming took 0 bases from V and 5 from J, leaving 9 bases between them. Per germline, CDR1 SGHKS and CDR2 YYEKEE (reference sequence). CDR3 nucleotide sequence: TGTGCCAGCAGCTTGGGACAAATCTATCAGCCCCAGCATTTT. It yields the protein CASSLGQIYQPQHF.

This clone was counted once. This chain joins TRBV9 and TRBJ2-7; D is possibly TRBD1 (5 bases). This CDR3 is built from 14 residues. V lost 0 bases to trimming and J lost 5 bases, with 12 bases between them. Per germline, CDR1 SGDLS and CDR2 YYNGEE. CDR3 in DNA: TGTGCCAGCAGCGTAGCAGGGTCGGGCCACGAGCAGTACTTC. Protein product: CASSVAGSGHEQYF.

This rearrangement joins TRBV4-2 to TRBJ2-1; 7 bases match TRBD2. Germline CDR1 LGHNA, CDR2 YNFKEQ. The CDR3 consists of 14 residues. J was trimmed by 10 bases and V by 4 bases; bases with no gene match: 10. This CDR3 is CASSPGASGTEQFF. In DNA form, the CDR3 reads TGTGCCAGCAGCCCCGGGGCTAGCGGCACCGAGCAGTTCTTC.

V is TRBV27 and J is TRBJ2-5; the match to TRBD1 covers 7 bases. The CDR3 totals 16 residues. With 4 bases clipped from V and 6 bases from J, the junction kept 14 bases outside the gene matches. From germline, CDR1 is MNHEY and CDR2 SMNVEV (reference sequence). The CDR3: CASSSSGRQGTKTQYF. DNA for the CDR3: TGTGCCAGCAGTTCCTCAGGCCGACAGGGCACGAAGACCCAGTACTTC.